Many counts were recorded for the clone carrying this TCR beta chain. Its cognate antigen is unknown. The CDR3 runs to 15 residues. The V gene's germline CDR1 is SEHNR and CDR2 FQNEAQ (reference sequence). V was trimmed by 5 bases and J by 3 bases, leaving 14 bases between them. RNA transcripts served as the template for amplifying TCR beta CDR3 regions. With the HTBI primer set, the TCR CDR3 went through a first round of RT-PCR. TCRdb processed the multiplex PCR reads anew with MiXCR; each CDR3 protein has one entry. The sample includes approximately 49,000 distinct CDR3 sequences, roughly half seen only once; the top ten take approximately 30%. These data are taken from a study of T cells in Graves' hyperthyroidism and ophthalmopathy. Overall study findings and caveats: Most clonotypes expanded in the thyroid (above 0.001) were also present in blood.

Stable Graves' hyperthyroidism denoted no ophthalmopathy progression over 18 months. Each patient was aged 18 to 65 and had newly diagnosed hyperthyroidism of under 2 months' duration. Clinical symptoms, serum thyroxine, TRAb, thyroid ultrasound and orbital computed tomography informed diagnoses. This receptor was identified in a man between 18 and 29 years old with Graves' hyperthyroidism. The specimen was peripheral blood or thyroid tissue (not recorded which). The chain recombines TRBV7-9 with TRBJ1-5; D is perhaps TRBD1 (6 bases). The CDR3 is CASSVEGEPNQPQHF. The CDR3 coding sequence is TGTGCCAGCAGCGTCGAGGGGGAACCCAATCAGCCCCAGCATTTT. Variable domain in full (rest from reference TRBV7-9 and TRBJ1-5): DTGVSQNPRHKITKRGQNVTFRCDPISEHNRLYWYRQTLGQGPEFLTYFQNEAQLEKSRLLSDRFSAERPKGSFSTLEIQRTEQGDSAMYLCASSVEGEPNQPQHFGDGTRLSIL.